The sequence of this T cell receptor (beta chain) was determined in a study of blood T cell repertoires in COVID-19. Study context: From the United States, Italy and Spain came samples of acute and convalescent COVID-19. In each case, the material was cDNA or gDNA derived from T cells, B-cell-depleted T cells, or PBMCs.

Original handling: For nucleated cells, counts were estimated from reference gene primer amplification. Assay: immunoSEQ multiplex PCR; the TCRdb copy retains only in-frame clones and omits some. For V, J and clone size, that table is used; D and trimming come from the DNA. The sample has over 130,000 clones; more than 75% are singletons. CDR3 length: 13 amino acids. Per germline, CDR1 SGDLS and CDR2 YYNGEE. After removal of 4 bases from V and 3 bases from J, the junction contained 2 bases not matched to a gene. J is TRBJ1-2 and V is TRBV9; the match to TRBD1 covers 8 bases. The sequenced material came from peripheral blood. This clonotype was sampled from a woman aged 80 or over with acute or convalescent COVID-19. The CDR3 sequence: CASSRDRHYGYTF. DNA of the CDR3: TGTGCCAGCAGCCGGGACAGGCACTATGGCTACACCTTC. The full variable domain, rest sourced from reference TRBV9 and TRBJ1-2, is DSGVTQTPKHLITATGQRVTLRCSPRSGDLSVYWYQQSLDQGLQFLIQYYNGEERAKGNILERFSAQQFPDLHSELNLSSLELGDSALYFCASSRDRHYGYTFGSGTRLTVV.